This T cell receptor (beta chain) was documented in a study of shared clonotypes between healthy human individuals. Study conclusions and caveats: Rarefaction gave evidence that sorted-subset sequencing remained incomplete despite large depth.

How the authors handled the data: ImmunoSEQ yielded junction-only sequences lacking quality scores, so filtering differed. TCRdb keeps only in-frame clones here, not all; method: immunoSEQ multiplex PCR. The V and J calls and clone size are taken from that table; D and trimming were inferred from the DNA. Among 1.5 million to 2.5 million clones listed, around 96% were seen once. Note on this clone: The antigen is unknown.

Terminally differentiated effector memory CD45RA+ cells were left out of the naive CD8 fraction, which was CD45RO-negative and positively selected for CCR7. Germline V lookup: CDR1 SNHLY, CDR2 FYNNEI. Germline trimming cut 6 bases from V and 9 bases from J; bases unmatched to any gene: 11. The CDR3 is made up of 14 amino acids. Sequencing was performed on naive CD8+ T cells sorted from blood. The receptor's source is a man aged 18-30 years in good health. The chain joins TRBV2 to TRBJ2-1, with TRBD2 matching 7 bases. CDR3 amino acids: CASRRTRDYSEQFF. Written as DNA, the CDR3 is TGTGCCAGCAGGCGGACTAGAGATTATAGTGAGCAGTTCTTC.